This paragraph covers one T cell receptor beta chain sequence. V shed 3 bases and J shed 0 bases, with 9 bases lying between them. CDR3 length: 14 amino acids. CDR1 is SNHLY, CDR2 FYNNEI, per germline. Per the study methods: Using reference gene primer amplification, nucleated cell counts were estimated. Clones were read by immunoSEQ multiplex PCR, and TCRdb kept only the in-frame ones, dropping some. The V and J calls and clone size were taken over from that table, and D and trimming were inferred from the DNA. This sample has about 330,000 clones; 88% occur once, and the top ten carry about 4.7%. Cohorts were assigned according to the clinical history that participants reported. The record originates from a study of blood T cell repertoires in COVID-19. In the study overall: Whether acute or convalescent, the COVID-19 samples came from the United States, Italy and Spain. T cells, B-cell-depleted T cells, or PBMCs provided the cDNA or gDNA that served as material.

The sequenced sample was PBMCs or T cells enriched from blood (not recorded which). V usage is TRBV2 and J usage is TRBJ2-7; tentative D call: TRBD1 (5 bases). The sequence was collected from a man aged 25-40 years who had recovered from COVID-19. Here the CDR3 reads CASSDRQSSYEQYF. In DNA form, the CDR3 reads TGTGCCAGCAGTGACAGACAGAGCTCCTACGAGCAGTACTTC.